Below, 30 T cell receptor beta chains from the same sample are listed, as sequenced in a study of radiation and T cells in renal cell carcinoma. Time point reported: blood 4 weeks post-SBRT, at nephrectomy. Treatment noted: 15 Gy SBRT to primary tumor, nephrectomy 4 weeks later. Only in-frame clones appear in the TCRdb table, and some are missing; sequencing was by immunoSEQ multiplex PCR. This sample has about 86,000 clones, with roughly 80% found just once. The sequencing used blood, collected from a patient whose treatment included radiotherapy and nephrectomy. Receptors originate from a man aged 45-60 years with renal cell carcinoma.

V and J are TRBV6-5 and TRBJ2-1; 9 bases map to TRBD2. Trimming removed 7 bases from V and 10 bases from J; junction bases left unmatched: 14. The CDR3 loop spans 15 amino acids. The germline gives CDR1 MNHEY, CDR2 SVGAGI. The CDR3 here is CASTLRAGGNREQFF. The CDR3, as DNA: TGTGCCAGCACCCTTCGGGCGGGAGGGAATAGGGAGCAGTTCTTC.

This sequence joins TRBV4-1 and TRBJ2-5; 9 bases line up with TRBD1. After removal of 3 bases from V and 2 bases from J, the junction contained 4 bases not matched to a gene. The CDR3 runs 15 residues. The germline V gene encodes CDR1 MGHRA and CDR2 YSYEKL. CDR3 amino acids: CASSQGDREQETQYF. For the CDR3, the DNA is TGCGCCAGCAGCCAGGGGGACAGGGAGCAAGAGACCCAGTACTTC.

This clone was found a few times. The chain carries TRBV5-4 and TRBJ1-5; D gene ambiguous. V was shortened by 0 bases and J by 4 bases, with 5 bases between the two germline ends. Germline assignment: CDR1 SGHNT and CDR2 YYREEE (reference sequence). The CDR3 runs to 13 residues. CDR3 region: CASSLGLNQPQHF. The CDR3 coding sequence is TGTGCCAGCAGCTTGGGGTTGAATCAGCCCCAGCATTTT. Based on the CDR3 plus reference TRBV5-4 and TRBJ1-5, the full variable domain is ETGVTQSPTHLIKTRGQQVTLRCSSQSGHNTVSWYQQALGQGPQFIFQYYREEENGRGNFPPRFSGLQFPNYSSELNVNALELDDSALYLCASSLGLNQPQHFGDGTRLSIL.

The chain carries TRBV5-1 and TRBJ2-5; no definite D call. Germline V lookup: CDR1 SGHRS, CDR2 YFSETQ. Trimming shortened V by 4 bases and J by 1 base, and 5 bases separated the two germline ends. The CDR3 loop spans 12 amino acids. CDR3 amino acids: CASSQSQETQYF. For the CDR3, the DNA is TGCGCCAGCAGCCAATCCCAAGAGACCCAGTACTTC.

This CDR3 is CASSQDGRGINYGYTF. The CDR3 region has the DNA TGTGCCAGCAGCCAAGACGGCAGAGGAATTAACTATGGCTACACCTTC. V gene TRBV14 combines with J gene TRBJ1-2; the D is unclear. Germline V gives CDR1 SGHDN, CDR2 FVKESK. The CDR3 totals 16 residues. The V end was cut by 0 bases, the J end by 1 base, with 12 bases between.

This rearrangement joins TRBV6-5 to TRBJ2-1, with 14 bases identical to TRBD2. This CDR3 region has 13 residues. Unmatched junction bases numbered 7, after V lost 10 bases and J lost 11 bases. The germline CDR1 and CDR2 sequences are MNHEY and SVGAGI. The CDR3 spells CATGLAGVPQQFF. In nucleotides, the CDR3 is TGTGCCACGGGACTAGCGGGAGTCCCCCAGCAGTTCTTC.

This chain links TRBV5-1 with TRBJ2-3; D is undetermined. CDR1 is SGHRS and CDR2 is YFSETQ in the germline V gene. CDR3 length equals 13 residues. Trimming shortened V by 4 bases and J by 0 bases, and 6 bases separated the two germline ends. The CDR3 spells CASSPGSTDTQYF. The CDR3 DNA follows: TGCGCCAGCAGCCCTGGGAGCACAGATACGCAGTATTTT.

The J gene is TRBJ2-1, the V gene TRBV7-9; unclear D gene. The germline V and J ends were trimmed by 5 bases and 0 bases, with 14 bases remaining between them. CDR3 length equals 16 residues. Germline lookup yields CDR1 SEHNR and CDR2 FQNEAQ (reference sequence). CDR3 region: CASSLNRVSSYNEQFF. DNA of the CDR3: TGTGCCAGCAGCCTTAATAGGGTTAGCTCCTACAATGAGCAGTTCTTC.

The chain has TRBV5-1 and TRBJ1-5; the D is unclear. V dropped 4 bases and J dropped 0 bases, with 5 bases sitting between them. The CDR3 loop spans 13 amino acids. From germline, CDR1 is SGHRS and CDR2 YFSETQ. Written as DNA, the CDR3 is TGCGCCAGCAGCATTGATAGCAATCAGCCCCAGCATTTT. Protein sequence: CASSIDSNQPQHF.

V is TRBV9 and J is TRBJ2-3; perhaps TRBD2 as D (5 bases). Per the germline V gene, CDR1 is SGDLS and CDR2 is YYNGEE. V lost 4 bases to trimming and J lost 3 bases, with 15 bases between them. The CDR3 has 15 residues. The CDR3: CASSPRVGTTDTQYF. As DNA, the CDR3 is TGTGCCAGCAGCCCGAGGGTGGGAACTACAGATACGCAGTATTTT.

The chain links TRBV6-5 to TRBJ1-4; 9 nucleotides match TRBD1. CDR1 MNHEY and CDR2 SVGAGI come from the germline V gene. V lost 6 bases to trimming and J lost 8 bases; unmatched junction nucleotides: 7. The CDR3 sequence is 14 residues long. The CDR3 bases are TGTGCCAGCAGAACACAGGGGGCAGGAGAAAAACTGTTTTTT. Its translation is CASRTQGAGEKLFF.

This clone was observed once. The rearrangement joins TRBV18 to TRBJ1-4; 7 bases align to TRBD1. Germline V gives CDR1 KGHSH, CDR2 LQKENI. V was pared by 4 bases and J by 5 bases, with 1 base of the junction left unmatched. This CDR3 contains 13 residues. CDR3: CASSRQGNEKLFF. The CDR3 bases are TGTGCCAGCTCACGACAGGGAAATGAAAAACTGTTTTTT.

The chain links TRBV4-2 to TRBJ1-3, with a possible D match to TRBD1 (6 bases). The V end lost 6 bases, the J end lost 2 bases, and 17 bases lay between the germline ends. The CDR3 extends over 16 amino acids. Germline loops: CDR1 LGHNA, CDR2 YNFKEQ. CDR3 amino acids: CASRAGQYGTGNTIYF. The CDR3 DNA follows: TGTGCCAGCAGAGCCGGACAGTACGGTACTGGAAACACCATATATTTT.

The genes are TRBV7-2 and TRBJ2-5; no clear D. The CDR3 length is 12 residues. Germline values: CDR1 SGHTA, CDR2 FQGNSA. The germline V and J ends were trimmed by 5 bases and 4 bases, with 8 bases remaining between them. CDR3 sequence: CASSEVGETQYF. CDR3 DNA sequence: TGTGCCAGCAGCGAAGTAGGAGAGACCCAGTACTTC.

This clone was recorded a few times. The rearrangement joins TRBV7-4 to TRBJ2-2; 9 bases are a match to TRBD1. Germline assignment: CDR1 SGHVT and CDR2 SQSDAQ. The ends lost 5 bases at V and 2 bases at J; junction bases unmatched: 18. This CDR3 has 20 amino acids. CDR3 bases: TGTGCCAGCAGCGCCCGTGGCAGGGACAGGGCTTGTAACAACACCGGGGAGCTGTTTTTT. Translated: CASSARGRDRACNNTGELFF.

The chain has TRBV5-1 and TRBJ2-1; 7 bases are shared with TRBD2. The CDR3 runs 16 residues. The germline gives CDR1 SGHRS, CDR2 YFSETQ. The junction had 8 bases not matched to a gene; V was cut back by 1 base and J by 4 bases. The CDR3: CASSLMGGRGYNEQFF. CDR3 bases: TGCGCCAGCAGCTTGATGGGCGGGAGAGGGTACAATGAGCAGTTCTTC.

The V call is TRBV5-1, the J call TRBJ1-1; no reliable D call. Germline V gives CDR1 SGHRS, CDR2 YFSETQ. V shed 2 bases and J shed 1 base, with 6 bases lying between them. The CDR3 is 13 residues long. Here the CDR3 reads CASSLMKNTEAFF. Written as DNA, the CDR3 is TGCGCCAGCAGCTTAATGAAGAACACTGAAGCTTTCTTT.

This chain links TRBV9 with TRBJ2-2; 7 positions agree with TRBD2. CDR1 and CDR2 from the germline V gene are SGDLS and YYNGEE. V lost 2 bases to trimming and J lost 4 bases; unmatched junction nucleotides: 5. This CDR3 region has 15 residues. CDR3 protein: CASSVGLGPTGELFF. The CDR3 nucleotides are TGTGCCAGCAGCGTCGGACTAGGCCCCACCGGGGAGCTGTTTTTT.

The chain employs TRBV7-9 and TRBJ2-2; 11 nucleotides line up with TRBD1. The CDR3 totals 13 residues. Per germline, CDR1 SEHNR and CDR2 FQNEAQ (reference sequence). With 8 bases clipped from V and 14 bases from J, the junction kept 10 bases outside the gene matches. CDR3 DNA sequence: TGTGCCAGCGGACAGGGGGCGAGACTGGACCTGTTTTTT. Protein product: CASGQGARLDLFF.

Written as DNA, the CDR3 is TGCGCCAGCAGCCAAGATGACAGAAACTATGGCTACACCTTC. Translated, it gives CASSQDDRNYGYTF. This chain links TRBV4-1 with TRBJ1-2, with D perhaps matching TRBD1 (5 bases). Germline values: CDR1 MGHRA, CDR2 YSYEKL. V was clipped by 0 bases and J by 2 bases, with 7 bases between them. The CDR3 totals 14 residues.

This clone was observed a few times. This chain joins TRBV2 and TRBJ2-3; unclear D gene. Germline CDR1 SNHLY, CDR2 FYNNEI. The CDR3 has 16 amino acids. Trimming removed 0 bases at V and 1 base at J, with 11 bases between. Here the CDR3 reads CASSEARHLGTDTQYF. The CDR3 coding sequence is TGTGCCAGCAGTGAAGCGCGACACCTCGGCACAGATACGCAGTATTTT. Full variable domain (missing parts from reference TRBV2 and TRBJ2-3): EPEVTQTPSHQVTQMGQEVILRCVPISNHLYFYWYRQILGQKVEFLVSFYNNEISEKSEIFDDQFSVERPDGSNFTLKIRSTKLEDSAMYFCASSEARHLGTDTQYFGPGTRLTVL.

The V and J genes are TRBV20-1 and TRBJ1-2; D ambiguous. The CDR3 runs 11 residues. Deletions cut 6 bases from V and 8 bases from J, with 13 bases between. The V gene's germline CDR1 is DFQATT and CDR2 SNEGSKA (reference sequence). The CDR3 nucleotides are TGCAGTGCCGCCCGGCCGGGGGGCTACACCTTC. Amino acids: CSAARPGGYTF.

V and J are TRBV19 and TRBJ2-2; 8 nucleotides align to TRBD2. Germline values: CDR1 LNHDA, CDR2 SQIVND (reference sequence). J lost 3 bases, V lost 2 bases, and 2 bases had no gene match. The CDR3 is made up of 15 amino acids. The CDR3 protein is CASSISGGYTGELFF. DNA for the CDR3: TGTGCCAGTAGTATATCGGGGGGGTACACCGGGGAGCTGTTTTTT.

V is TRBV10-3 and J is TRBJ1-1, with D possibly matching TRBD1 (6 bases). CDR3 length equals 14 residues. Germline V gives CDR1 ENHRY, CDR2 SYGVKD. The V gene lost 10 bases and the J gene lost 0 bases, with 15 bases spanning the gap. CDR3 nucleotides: TGTGCCACCCAGGTCGGGACACTGAACACTGAAGCTTTCTTT. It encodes CATQVGTLNTEAFF.

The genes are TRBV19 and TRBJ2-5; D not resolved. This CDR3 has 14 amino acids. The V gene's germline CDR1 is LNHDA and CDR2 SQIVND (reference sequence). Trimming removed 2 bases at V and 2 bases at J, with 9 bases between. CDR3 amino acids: CASSISSVQETQYF. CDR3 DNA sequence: TGTGCCAGTAGTATAAGCAGCGTTCAAGAGACCCAGTACTTC.

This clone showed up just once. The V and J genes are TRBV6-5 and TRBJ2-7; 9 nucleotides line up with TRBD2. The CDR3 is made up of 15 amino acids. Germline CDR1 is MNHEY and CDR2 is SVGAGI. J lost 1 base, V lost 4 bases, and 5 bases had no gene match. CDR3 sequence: CASSSLAGASYEQYF. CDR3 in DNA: TGTGCCAGCAGTTCCTTAGCGGGAGCGTCCTACGAGCAGTACTTC.

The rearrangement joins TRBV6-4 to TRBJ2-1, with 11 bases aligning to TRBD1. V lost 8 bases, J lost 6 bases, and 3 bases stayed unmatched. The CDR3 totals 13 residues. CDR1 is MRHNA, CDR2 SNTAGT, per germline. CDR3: CASGTGGFNEQFF. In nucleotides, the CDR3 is TGTGCCAGCGGGACAGGGGGTTTCAATGAGCAGTTCTTC.

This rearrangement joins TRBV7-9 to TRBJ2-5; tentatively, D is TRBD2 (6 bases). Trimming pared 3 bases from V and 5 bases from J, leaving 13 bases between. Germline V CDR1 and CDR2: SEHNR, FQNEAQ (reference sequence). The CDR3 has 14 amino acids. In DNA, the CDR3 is TGTGCCAGCAGCTTGGCGGGACCCGGGGAGACCCAGTACTTC. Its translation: CASSLAGPGETQYF.

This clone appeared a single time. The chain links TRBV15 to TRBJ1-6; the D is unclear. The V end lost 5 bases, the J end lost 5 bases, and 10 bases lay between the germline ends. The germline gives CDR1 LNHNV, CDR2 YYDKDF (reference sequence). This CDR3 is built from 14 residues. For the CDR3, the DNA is TGTGCCACCAGCTACCGGGAGGATAATTCACCCCTCCACTTT. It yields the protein CATSYREDNSPLHF.

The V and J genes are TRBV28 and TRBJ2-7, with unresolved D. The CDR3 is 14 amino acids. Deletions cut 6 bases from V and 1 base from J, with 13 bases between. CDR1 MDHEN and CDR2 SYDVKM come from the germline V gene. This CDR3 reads CASSILPGSYEQYF. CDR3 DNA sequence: TGTGCCAGCAGCATCCTACCAGGTTCCTACGAGCAGTACTTC. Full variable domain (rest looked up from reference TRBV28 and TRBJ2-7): DVKVTQSSRYLVKRTGEKVFLECVQDMDHENMFWYRQDPGLGLRLIYFSYDVKMKEKGDIPEGYSVSREKKERFSLILESASTNQTSMYLCASSILPGSYEQYFGPGTRLTVT.